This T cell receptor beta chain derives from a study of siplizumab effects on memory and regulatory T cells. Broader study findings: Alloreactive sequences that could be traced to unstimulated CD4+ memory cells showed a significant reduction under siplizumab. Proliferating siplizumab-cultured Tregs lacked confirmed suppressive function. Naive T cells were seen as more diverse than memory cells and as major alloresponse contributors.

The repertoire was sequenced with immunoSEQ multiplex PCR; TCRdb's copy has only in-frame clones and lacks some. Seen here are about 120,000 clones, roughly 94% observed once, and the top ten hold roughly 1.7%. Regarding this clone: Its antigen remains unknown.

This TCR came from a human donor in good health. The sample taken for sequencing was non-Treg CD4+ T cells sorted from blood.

The CDR3 nucleotides are TGTGCCAGCAGGCGGCAGGGAACTTTCCGCTACGAGCAGTACTTC. Protein: CASRRQGTFRYEQYF. The rearrangement links TRBV5-6 to TRBJ2-7, with D maybe TRBD1 (5 bases). CDR1 and CDR2 from the germline V gene are SGHDT and YYEEEE. V was cut by 5 bases and J by 3 bases, with 18 bases left in between. The CDR3 runs to 15 residues. Combining the CDR3 with reference TRBV5-6 and TRBJ2-7 gives the whole variable domain DAGVTQSPTHLIKTRGQQVTLRCSPKSGHDTVSWYQQALGQGPQFIFQYYEEEERQRGNFPDRFSGHQFPNYSSELNVNALLLGDSALYLCASRRQGTFRYEQYFGPGTRLTVT.